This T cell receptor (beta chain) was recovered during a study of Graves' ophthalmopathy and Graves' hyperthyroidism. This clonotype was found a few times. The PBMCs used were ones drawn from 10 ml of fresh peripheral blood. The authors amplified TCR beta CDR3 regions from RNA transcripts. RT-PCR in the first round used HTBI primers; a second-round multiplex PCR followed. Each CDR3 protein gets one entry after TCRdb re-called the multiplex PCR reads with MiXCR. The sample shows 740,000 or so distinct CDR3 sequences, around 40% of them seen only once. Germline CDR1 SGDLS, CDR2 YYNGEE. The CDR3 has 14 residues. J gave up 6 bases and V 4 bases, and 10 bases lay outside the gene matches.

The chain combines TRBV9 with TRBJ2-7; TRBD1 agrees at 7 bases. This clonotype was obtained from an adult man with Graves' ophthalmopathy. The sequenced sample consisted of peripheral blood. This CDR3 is CASSTGTEQSEQYF. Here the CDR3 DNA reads TGTGCCAGCAGCACAGGGACAGAGCAATCCGAGCAGTACTTC.